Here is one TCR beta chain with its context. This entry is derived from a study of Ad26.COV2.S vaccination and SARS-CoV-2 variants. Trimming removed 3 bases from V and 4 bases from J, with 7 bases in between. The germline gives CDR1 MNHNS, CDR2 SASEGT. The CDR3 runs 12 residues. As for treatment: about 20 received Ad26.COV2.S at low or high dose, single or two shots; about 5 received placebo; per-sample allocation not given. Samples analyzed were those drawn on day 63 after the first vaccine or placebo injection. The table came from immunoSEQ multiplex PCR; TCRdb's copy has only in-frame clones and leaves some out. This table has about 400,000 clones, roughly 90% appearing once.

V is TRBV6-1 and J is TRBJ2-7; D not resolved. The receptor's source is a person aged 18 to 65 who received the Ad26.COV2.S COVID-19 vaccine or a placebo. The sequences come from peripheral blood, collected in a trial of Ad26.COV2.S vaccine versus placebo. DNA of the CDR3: TGTGCCAGCAGTGACCTAGTATACGAGCAGTACTTC. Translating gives CASSDLVYEQYF.